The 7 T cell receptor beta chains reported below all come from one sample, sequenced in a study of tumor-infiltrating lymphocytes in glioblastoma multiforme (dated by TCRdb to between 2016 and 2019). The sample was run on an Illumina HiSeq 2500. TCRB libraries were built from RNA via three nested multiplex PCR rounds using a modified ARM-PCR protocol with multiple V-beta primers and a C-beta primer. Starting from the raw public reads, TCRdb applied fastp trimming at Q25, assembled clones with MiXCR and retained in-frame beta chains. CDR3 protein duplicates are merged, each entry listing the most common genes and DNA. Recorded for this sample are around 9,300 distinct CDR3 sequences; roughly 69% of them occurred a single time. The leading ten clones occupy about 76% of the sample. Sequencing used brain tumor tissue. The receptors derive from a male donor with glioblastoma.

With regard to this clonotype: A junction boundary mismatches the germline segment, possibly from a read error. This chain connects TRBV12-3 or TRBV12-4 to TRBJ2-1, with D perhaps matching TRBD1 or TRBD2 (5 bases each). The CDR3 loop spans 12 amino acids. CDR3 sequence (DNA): TGTGCCAGCAGGTTAGAGGGGAGTGAGCAGTTCTTC. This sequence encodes CASRLEGSEQFF.

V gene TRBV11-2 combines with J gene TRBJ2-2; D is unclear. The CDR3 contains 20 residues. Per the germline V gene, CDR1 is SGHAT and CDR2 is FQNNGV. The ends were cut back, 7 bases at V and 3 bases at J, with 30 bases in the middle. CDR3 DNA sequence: TGTGCCAGCACCCCCTCATTCGACCAAGGGCTTGCGGTAGACACCGGGGAGCTGTTTTTT. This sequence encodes CASTPSFDQGLAVDTGELFF.

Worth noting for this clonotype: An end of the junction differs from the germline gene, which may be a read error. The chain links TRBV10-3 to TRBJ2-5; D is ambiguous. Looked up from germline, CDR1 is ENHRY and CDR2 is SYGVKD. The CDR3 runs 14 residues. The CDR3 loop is CAISSVADQETQYF. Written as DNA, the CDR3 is TGTGCCATCAGTTCCGTCGCGGACCAGGAGACCCAGTACTTC.

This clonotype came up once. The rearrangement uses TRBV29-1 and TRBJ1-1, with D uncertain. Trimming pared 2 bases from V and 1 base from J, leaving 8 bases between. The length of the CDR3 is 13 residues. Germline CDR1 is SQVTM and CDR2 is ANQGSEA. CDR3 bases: TGCAGCGTTGAATGGGCGAGGAACACTGAAGCTTTCTTT. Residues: CSVEWARNTEAFF.

CDR3 region: CSVGQQTQYF. CDR3 nucleotide sequence: TGCAGCGTTGGGCAGCAGACCCAGTACTTC. This chain connects TRBV29-1 to TRBJ2-5; D remains unclear. The CDR3 contains 10 residues. Germline values: CDR1 SQVTM, CDR2 ANQGSEA. V was pared by 4 bases and J by 6 bases, with 6 bases between.

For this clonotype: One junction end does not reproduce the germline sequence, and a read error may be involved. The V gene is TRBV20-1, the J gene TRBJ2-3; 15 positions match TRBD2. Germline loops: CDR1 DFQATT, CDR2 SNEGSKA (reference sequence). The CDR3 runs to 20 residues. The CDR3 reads CSASRPGLAGGTSGTDTQYF. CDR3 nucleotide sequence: TGCAGTGCTAGTCGCCCCGGACTAGCGGGAGGGACGAGTGGCACTGATACGCAGTATTTT.

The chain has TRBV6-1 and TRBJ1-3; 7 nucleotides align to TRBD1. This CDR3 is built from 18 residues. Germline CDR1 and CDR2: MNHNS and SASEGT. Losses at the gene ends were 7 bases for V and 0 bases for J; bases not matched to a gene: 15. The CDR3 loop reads CASMGGRRGQISGNTIYF. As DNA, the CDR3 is TGTGCCAGCATGGGTGGGCGGCGGGGACAGATCTCTGGAAACACCATATATTTT.